Listed below are T cell receptor beta chains from one sample, sequenced in a study of blood T cell repertoires in COVID-19. Repertoires were generated with immunoSEQ multiplex PCR, while TCRdb's copy carries only in-frame clones and drops some. The sample records 400,000 or so clones, around 87% being singletons. Sequencing was carried out using peripheral blood. These receptors were obtained from a human donor in a cohort sampled during active COVID-19. Both conserved end residues are part of each CDR3. The order of the fields is V gene, D gene, clone size, J gene, CDR3 protein, CDR3 DNA. A D gene is named only where the DNA matches it firmly. Clone size, where shown, is once, few, many, or a class for clones that have expanded.

>TRBV29-1|TRBD2|-|TRBJ2-5
CSVSGGFKETQYF
TGCAGCGTTAGCGGGGGGTTTAAAGAGACCCAGTACTTC
>TRBV4-2|TRBD1|-|TRBJ1-5
CASSQALDRTLSQHF
TGTGCCAGCAGCCAAGCACTGGACAGGACGCTAAGTCAGCATTTT
>TRBV28|-|few|TRBJ1-2
CASSLFEEDGYTF
TGTGCCAGCAGTTTATTCGAGGAGGATGGCTACACCTTC
>TRBV5-1|TRBD1|-|TRBJ1-4
CASSPGQTGEKLFF
TGCGCCAGCAGCCCGGGACAGACGGGAGAAAAACTGTTTTTT
>TRBV3-1/TRBV3-2|-|-|TRBJ2-1
CASSQGGVLARNEQFF
TGTGCCAGCAGCCAAGGGGGGGTGTTAGCGCGAAATGAGCAGTTCTTC
>TRBV15|-|-|TRBJ2-3
CATSRYRETDTQYF
TGTGCCACCAGCAGATACCGGGAAACAGATACGCAGTATTTT
>TRBV24-1|-|-|TRBJ2-7
CATSVPLRGRYEQYF
TGTGCCACCAGTGTTCCCCTTCGGGGTAGGTACGAGCAGTACTTC
>TRBV28|-|-|TRBJ2-7
CASSPRAYEQYF
TGTGCCAGCAGCCCCCGAGCATACGAGCAGTACTTC
>TRBV2|-|-|TRBJ1-6
CASAGSPFSPLHF
TGTGCCAGCGCGGGCAGCCCATTTTCACCCCTCCACTTT
>TRBV6-2/TRBV6-3|TRBD2|-|TRBJ2-7
CASSYSLAGDSYEQYF
TGTGCCAGCAGTTACTCGCTAGCGGGTGATTCCTACGAGCAGTACTTC
>TRBV6-2/TRBV6-3|TRBD2|-|TRBJ2-1
CASIPGGLAGYNEQFF
TGTGCCAGCATCCCCGGGGGACTAGCGGGTTACAATGAGCAGTTCTTC
>TRBV9|TRBD2|-|TRBJ2-1
CASSVRLAGNEQFF
TGTGCCAGCAGCGTAAGACTAGCAGGGAATGAGCAGTTCTTC
>TRBV5-1|TRBD1|-|TRBJ2-5
CASSPRDRGMGAQYF
TGCGCCAGCAGCCCCCGGGACAGGGGGATGGGGGCCCAGTACTTC
>TRBV2|TRBD1|-|TRBJ1-1
CASSEDRGLTEAFF
TGTGCCAGCAGTGAAGACAGGGGGCTTACTGAAGCTTTCTTT
>TRBV11-2|TRBD1|-|TRBJ2-7
CASSLDSVWDRLYEQYF
TGTGCCAGCAGCTTAGATAGTGTCTGGGACAGGCTCTACGAGCAGTACTTC
>TRBV11-3|-|-|TRBJ2-5
CASSLGGTREETQYF
TGTGCCAGCAGCTTAGGGGGAACTAGAGAAGAGACCCAGTACTTC
>TRBV4-2|-|-|TRBJ2-2
CASSQAGANTGELFF
TGTGCCAGCAGCCAAGCGGGAGCGAACACCGGGGAGCTGTTTTTT
>TRBV9|-|-|TRBJ2-7
CASSASGGRGYEQYF
TGTGCCAGCAGCGCCTCCGGGGGTAGGGGTTACGAGCAGTACTTC
>TRBV11-1|TRBD1|-|TRBJ1-1
CASSKRQGDFGTEAFF
TGTGCCAGCAGCAAACGACAGGGGGATTTTGGCACTGAAGCTTTCTTT
>TRBV3-1/TRBV3-2|-|-|TRBJ2-2
CASSQALQANTGELFF
TGTGCCAGCAGCCAAGCATTACAGGCAAACACCGGGGAGCTGTTTTTT
>TRBV3-1/TRBV3-2|-|-|TRBJ1-4
CASSLPGSNEKLFF
TGTGCCAGCAGCCTCCCGGGATCTAATGAAAAACTGTTTTTT
>TRBV4-1|-|-|TRBJ1-4
CASGQQGSGKLFF
TGCGCCAGCGGACAACAGGGAAGCGGAAAACTGTTTTTT
>TRBV24-1|TRBD1|-|TRBJ2-5
CATSDLQIGQGEETQYF
TGTGCCACCAGTGATTTGCAAATAGGACAGGGTGAAGAGACCCAGTACTTC
>TRBV25-1|TRBD1|once|TRBJ2-5
CATSDRLGQETQYF
TGTGCCACCTCGGACAGGCTTGGCCAAGAGACCCAGTACTTC
>TRBV18|TRBD2|-|TRBJ2-1
CASSPGTSASYNEQFF
TGTGCCAGCTCACCCGGGACTAGCGCTAGCTACAATGAGCAGTTCTTC
>TRBV11-2|-|-|TRBJ2-1
CASSPRGNSVEQFF
TGTGCCAGCAGCCCGAGAGGAAACTCCGTTGAGCAGTTCTTC
>TRBV3-1/TRBV3-2|-|-|TRBJ2-5
CASSPTSSETQYF
TGTGCCAGCAGCCCGACTAGTTCGGAGACCCAGTACTTC
>TRBV27|TRBD1|-|TRBJ1-2
CATRGGARGYTF
TGTGCCACCAGGGGGGGGGCGCGCGGCTACACCTTC
>TRBV7-2|-|-|TRBJ2-1
CASSLEVVTGTYNEQFF
TGTGCCAGCAGCTTAGAAGTCGTGACGGGAACCTACAATGAGCAGTTCTTC
>TRBV9|-|-|TRBJ1-2
CASSARDMDYGYTF
TGTGCCAGCAGCGCCCGGGACATGGACTATGGCTACACCTTC
>TRBV7-8|-|-|TRBJ1-2
CASSPDPSGGYTF
TGTGCCAGCAGCCCCGACCCTTCGGGGGGCTACACCTTC
>TRBV19|-|once|TRBJ2-2
CASRSRGKPNTGELFF
TGTGCCAGTAGGTCCCGGGGGAAACCGAACACCGGGGAGCTGTTTTTT
>TRBV7-9|-|-|TRBJ1-2
CASSLYPDDLQGYTF
TGTGCCAGCAGCTTATATCCAGACGACCTACAGGGCTACACCTTC
>TRBV19|-|-|TRBJ2-2
CASSGHRTGELFF
TGTGCCAGTAGTGGACACCGGACCGGGGAGCTGTTTTTT
>TRBV29-1|-|-|TRBJ1-3
CSVAGFGNTIYF
TGCAGCGTTGCAGGGTTCGGAAACACCATATATTTT
>TRBV29-1|TRBD1|-|TRBJ2-7
CSVEELITGVSYEQYF
TGCAGCGTTGAAGAACTGATCACAGGGGTCAGCTACGAGCAGTACTTC
>TRBV2|-|-|TRBJ1-5
CARPGEPQHF
TGTGCCAGGCCGGGGGAGCCCCAGCATTTT
>TRBV5-4|-|-|TRBJ1-4
CASRWRMFGLFF
TGTGCCAGCAGATGGAGGATGTTCGGACTGTTTTTT
>TRBV10-1|TRBD1|-|TRBJ1-5
CASSPKTYTGGQNQPQHF
TGCGCCAGCAGCCCCAAAACGTATACAGGGGGCCAAAATCAGCCCCAGCATTTT
>TRBV3-1/TRBV3-2|TRBD1|once|TRBJ1-5
CASSLGQIIQPQHF
TGTGCCAGCAGCCTGGGACAGATCATACAGCCCCAGCATTTT
>TRBV5-1|TRBD1|-|TRBJ1-1
CASSGGQGSEAFF
TGCGCCAGCAGCGGGGGACAGGGGTCAGAAGCTTTCTTT